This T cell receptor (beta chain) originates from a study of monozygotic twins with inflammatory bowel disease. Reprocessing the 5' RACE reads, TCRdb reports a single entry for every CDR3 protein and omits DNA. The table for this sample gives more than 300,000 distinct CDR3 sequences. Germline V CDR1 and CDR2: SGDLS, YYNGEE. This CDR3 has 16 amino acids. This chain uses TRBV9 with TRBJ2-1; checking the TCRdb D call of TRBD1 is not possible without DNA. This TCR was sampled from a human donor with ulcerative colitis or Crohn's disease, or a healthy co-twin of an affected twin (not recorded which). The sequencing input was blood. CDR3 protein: CASSVRAGAYYNEQFF.